These 9 T cell receptor beta chains share one sample of origin, sequenced in a study of T cell repertoires in cytomegalovirus infection (dated 2019 in TCRdb). No antigens are known for them. TCRdb shows the sequencer as Illumina HiSeq 1500. TCRdb trimmed public reads at Q25 via fastp, called clones via MiXCR and kept in-frame beta chains. Each CDR3 protein gets just one entry, which takes the most common genes and DNA from the rows behind it. This sample comprises around 25,000 distinct CDR3 sequences, under 20% of them detected only once. Roughly 80% of the sample is in the top ten clones. The meaning of the sample's treatment or condition label: in vitro stimulation with specific CMV peptide epitopes to enrich CMV-specific T cells. The material sequenced was CD8+ T cells from cultured PBMCs, taken from culture after CMV antigen stimulation. The receptors stem from a human donor in good health (CMV status not recorded). Some clones in this sample may be carry-over from other donors' samples.

The sample holds a few counts of this clonotype. This sequence joins TRBV10-3 and TRBJ1-5; the D is unclear. Trimming cost V 0 bases and J 5 bases, with 11 bases left between them. This CDR3 has 15 residues. The germline CDR1 and CDR2 sequences are ENHRY and SYGVKD. The DNA for the CDR3 is TGTGCCATCAGTGAGTCGGCAGCTGATGATCAGCCCCAGCATTTT. Its protein is CAISESAADDQPQHF.

V gene TRBV6-6 combines with J gene TRBJ1-2, with a possible D match to TRBD1 (5 bases). Germline V CDR1 and CDR2: MNHNY, SVGAGI (reference sequence). This CDR3 has 15 residues. V was shortened by 0 bases and J by 8 bases, with 16 bases between the two germline ends. The CDR3 loop reads CASSYSETVFEGYTF. CDR3 coding DNA: TGTGCCAGCAGTTACTCGGAGACAGTCTTTGAAGGCTACACCTTC.

The chain has TRBV28 and TRBJ2-1, with a weak D call TRBD2 (5 bases). The CDR3 length is 11 residues. V was shortened by 10 bases and J by 8 bases, with 12 bases between the two germline ends. Germline V lookup: CDR1 MDHEN, CDR2 SYDVKM. The CDR3 DNA reads TGTGCCACCGGGGTCGGGGATGAGCAGTTCTTC. Translating gives CATGVGDEQFF.

This clonotype has just a few counts. The chain couples TRBV27 to TRBJ2-7; D gene uncertain. The CDR3 totals 13 residues. CDR1 and CDR2 from the germline V gene are MNHEY and SMNVEV (reference sequence). V was clipped by 2 bases and J by 2 bases, with 7 bases between them. CDR3 nucleotide sequence: TGTGCCAGCAGTTTAGGCAGAGCCTACGAGCAGTACTTC. Residues: CASSLGRAYEQYF.

The J gene is TRBJ2-2, the V gene TRBV7-3; D is unclear. CDR1 and CDR2 (germline): SGHTA, FQGTGA. The ends were cut back, 2 bases at V and 7 bases at J, with 11 bases in the middle. This CDR3 spans 14 amino acids. CDR3 amino acids: CASSLDGFVGELFF. The CDR3 DNA is TGTGCCAGCAGCTTAGATGGTTTCGTCGGGGAGCTGTTTTTT.

This clonotype was seen only a few times. The rearrangement joins TRBV27 to TRBJ1-1, with D unclear. The CDR3 extends over 15 amino acids. Trimming stripped 5 bases from V and 1 base from J, with 14 bases between. Germline CDR1 is MNHEY and CDR2 is SMNVEV (reference sequence). CDR3: CASSPPFAGNTEAFF. The CDR3 DNA reads as TGTGCCAGCAGTCCGCCTTTTGCGGGGAACACTGAAGCTTTCTTT.

This clonotype was seen at least ten times. V is TRBV7-9 and J is TRBJ1-2; D not resolved. There are 11 residues in the CDR3. The V gene lost 5 bases and the J gene lost 3 bases, with 4 bases spanning the gap. CDR1 is SEHNR, CDR2 FQNEAQ, per germline (reference sequence). The CDR3 sequence: CASSGDYGYTF. Written as DNA, the CDR3 is TGTGCCAGCAGCGGGGACTATGGCTACACCTTC.

The chain combines TRBV12-3 or TRBV12-4 with TRBJ1-2, with TRBD1 matching over 9 bases. This CDR3 has 13 residues. V lost 5 bases and J lost 6; bases outside the gene matches: 4. DNA of the CDR3: TGTGCCAGCAGTCCCGGGACAGGGCATGGCTACACCTTC. This sequence encodes CASSPGTGHGYTF.

The CDR3 bases are TGTGCCAGCAGCCGCGACAGGGGGCTTGAGACCCAGTACTTC. Translated: CASSRDRGLETQYF. V usage is TRBV11-1 and J usage is TRBJ2-5; 10 nucleotides match TRBD1. The CDR3 loop spans 14 amino acids. The V gene end was trimmed by 5 bases and the J gene end by 5 bases; junction bases not matched to a gene: 5. Germline-derived CDR1 and CDR2 are SGHAT and FQDESV (reference sequence). Looking up the rest from reference TRBV11-1 and TRBJ2-5 gives the full variable domain: EAEVAQSPRYKITEKSQAVAFWCDPISGHATLYWYRQILGQGPELLVQFQDESVVDDSQLPKDRFSAERLKGVDSTLKIQPAELGDSAMYLCASSRDRGLETQYFGPGTRLLVL.